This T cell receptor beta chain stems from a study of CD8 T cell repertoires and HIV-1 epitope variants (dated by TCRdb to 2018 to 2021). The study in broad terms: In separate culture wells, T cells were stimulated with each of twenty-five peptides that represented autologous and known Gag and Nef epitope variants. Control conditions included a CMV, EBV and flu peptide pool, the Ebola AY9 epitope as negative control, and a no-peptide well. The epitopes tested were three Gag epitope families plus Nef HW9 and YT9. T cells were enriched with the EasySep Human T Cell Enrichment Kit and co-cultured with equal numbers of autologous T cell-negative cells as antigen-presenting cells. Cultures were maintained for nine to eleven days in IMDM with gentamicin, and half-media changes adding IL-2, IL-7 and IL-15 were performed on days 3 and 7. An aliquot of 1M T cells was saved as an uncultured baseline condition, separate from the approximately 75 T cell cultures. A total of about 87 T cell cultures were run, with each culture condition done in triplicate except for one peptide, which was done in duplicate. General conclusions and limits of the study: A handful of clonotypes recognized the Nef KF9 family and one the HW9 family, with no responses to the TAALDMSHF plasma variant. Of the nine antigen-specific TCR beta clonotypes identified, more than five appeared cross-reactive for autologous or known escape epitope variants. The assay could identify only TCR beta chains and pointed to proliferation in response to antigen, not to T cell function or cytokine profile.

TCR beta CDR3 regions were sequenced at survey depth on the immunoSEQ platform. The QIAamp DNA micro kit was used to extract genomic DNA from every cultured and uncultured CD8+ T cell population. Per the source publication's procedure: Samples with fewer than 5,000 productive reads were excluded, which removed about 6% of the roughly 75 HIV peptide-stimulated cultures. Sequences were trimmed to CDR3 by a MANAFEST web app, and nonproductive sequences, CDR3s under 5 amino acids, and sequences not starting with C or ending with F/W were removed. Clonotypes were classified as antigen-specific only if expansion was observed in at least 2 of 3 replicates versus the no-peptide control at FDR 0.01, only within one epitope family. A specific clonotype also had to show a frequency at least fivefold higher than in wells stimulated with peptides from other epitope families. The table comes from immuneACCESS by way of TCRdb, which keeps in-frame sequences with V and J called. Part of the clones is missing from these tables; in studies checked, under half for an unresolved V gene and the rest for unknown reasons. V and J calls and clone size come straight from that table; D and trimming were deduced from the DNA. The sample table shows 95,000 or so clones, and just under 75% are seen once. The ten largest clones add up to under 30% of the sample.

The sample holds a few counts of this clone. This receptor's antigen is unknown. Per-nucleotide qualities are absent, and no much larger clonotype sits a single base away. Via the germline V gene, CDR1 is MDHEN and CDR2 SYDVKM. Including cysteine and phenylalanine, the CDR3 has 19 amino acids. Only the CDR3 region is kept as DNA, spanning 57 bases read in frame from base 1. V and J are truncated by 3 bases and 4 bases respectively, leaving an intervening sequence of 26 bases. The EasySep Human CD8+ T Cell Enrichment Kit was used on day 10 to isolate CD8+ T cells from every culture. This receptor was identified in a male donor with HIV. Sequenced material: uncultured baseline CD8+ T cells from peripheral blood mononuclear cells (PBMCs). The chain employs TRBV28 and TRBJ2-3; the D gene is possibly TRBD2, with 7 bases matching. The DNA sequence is TGTGCCAGCAGTTTCCCCTCCTCGGGGGGCGGGACAAGTGCAGATACGCAGTATTTT. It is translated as CASSFPSSGGGTSADTQYF.